The next 21 T cell receptor beta chains were all read from a single sample in a study of response to subunit inactivated influenza vaccine. One entry per CDR3 protein, called by TCRdb with MiXCR from the RT-PCR reads. The repertoire holds 500,000 to 600,000 distinct CDR3 sequences, with 6% to 9% as singletons. Sequencing used PBMCs from blood, obtained less than 30 months after vaccination. These receptor sequences come from a man aged 50 to 69 who received an inactivated influenza vaccine.

CDR3 protein: CSASPWLGLAGETQYF. CDR3 DNA: TGCAGTGCTAGTCCCTGGCTGGGACTAGCAGGAGAGACCCAGTACTTC. The chain has TRBV20-1 and TRBJ2-5; 9 positions agree with TRBD2. The CDR3 contains 16 residues. Losses at the gene ends were 3 bases for V and 4 bases for J; bases not matched to a gene: 12. From germline, CDR1 is DFQATT and CDR2 SNEGSKA (reference sequence).

This clonotype was counted at least ten times. The chain joins TRBV14 to TRBJ2-1; TRBD2 is a possible D gene (6 bases). V was shortened by 5 bases and J by 2 bases, with 7 bases between the two germline ends. Germline assignment: CDR1 SGHDN and CDR2 FVKESK. The CDR3 is 13 amino acids. CDR3 in amino acids: CASSWGAYNEQFF. The CDR3 region has the DNA TGTGCCAGCAGCTGGGGGGCCTACAATGAGCAGTTCTTC.

V usage is TRBV12-3 or TRBV12-4 and J usage is TRBJ2-7, with D hard to call. The CDR3 spans 12 residues. Deletions cut 3 bases from V and 7 bases from J, with 10 bases between. The CDR3 loop reads CASSLGSWEQYF. The CDR3 DNA sequence: TGTGCCAGCAGTTTGGGCTCTTGGGAGCAGTACTTC.

The count of this clonotype is one. A single base separates this from a much larger clone, so it may be a read error. The rearrangement uses TRBV29-1 and TRBJ2-1; D remains ambiguous. The length of the CDR3 is 16 residues. Per germline, CDR1 SQVTM and CDR2 ANQGSEA. CDR3 nucleotide sequence: TGCAGAGTTGAAGGGCCCGGGCTGAGCTCCTACAATGAGCAGTTCTTC. It specifies CRVEGPGLSSYNEQFF.

This clonotype was seen only a few times. The chain employs TRBV7-6 and TRBJ1-1; D is unclear. The germline CDR1 and CDR2 sequences are SGHVS and FNYEAQ. This CDR3 has 13 amino acids. Trimming cost V 1 base and J 2 bases, with 5 bases left between them. The CDR3 DNA reads TGTGCCAGCAGCTTAGATTTCAACACTGAAGCTTTCTTT. Translation: CASSLDFNTEAFF. Full variable domain (rest looked up from reference TRBV7-6 and TRBJ1-1): GAGVSQSPRYKVTKRGQDVALRCDPISGHVSLYWYRQALGQGPEFLTYFNYEAQQDKSGLPNDRFSAERPEGSISTLTIQRTEQRDSAMYRCASSLDFNTEAFFGQGTRLTVV.

The rearrangement links TRBV14 to TRBJ1-1, with D possibly matching TRBD1 (5 bases). V was trimmed by 4 bases and J by 7 bases, leaving 10 bases between them. The CDR3 totals 12 residues. Per the germline V gene, CDR1 is SGHDN and CDR2 is FVKESK. CDR3 in amino acids: CASSPSGIEAFF. The CDR3 nucleotides read TGTGCCAGCAGCCCGTCAGGGATTGAAGCTTTCTTT. Full variable domain (rest looked up from reference TRBV14 and TRBJ1-1): EAGVTQFPSHSVIEKGQTVTLRCDPISGHDNLYWYRRVMGKEIKFLLHFVKESKQDESGMPNNRFLAERTGGTYSTLKVQPAELEDSGVYFCASSPSGIEAFFGQGTRLTVV.

This clonotype was recorded only once. The genes are TRBV20-1 and TRBJ2-7; TRBD2 agrees at 8 bases. Germline lookup yields CDR1 DFQATT and CDR2 SNEGSKA (reference sequence). The V segment lost 5 bases and the J segment 2 bases; nucleotides outside the gene matches: 11. There are 15 residues in the CDR3. In nucleotides, the CDR3 is TGCAGTGCTGAGTCAGCACTAGCGGTGACCTACGAGCAGTACTTC. This sequence encodes CSAESALAVTYEQYF.

The J gene is TRBJ2-5, the V gene TRBV10-3; TRBD1 might be the D (5 bases). There are 13 residues in the CDR3. The V end was cut by 2 bases, the J end by 5 bases, with 9 bases between. Germline V gene sequence: CDR1 ENHRY, CDR2 SYGVKD. This CDR3 reads CAISEGARETQYF. The CDR3 region has the DNA TGTGCCATCAGTGAGGGGGCGCGGGAGACCCAGTACTTC.

This clonotype was recorded a few times. CDR3 DNA: TGTGCCAGCAGCTTAGCGGGCTGGAGCCGGGAGACCCAGTACTTC. Its translation: CASSLAGWSRETQYF. The V and J genes are TRBV7-2 and TRBJ2-5; D uncertain. The germline V and J ends were trimmed by 0 bases and 5 bases, with 13 bases remaining between them. CDR3 length: 15 residues. Germline V gives CDR1 SGHTA, CDR2 FQGNSA. Full variable domain (rest looked up from reference TRBV7-2 and TRBJ2-5): GAGVSQSPSNKVTEKGKDVELRCDPISGHTALYWYRQSLGQGLEFLIYFQGNSAPDKSGLPSDRFSAERTGGSVSTLTIQRTQQEDSAVYLCASSLAGWSRETQYFGPGTRLLVL.

This clonotype was detected many times. The chain links TRBV11-3 to TRBJ2-1; no definite D call. CDR1 is SGHNT, CDR2 YENEEA, per germline. The CDR3 covers 13 residues. Trimming shortened V by 5 bases and J by 4 bases, and 9 bases separated the two germline ends. The CDR3 coding sequence is TGTGCCAGCAGCCTCAGTTGGTACAATGAGCAGTTCTTC. As protein: CASSLSWYNEQFF.

The rearrangement joins TRBV28 to TRBJ2-1, with 8 positions matching TRBD2. V shed 6 bases and J 6 bases; nucleotides not matched to a gene: 4. The CDR3 covers 13 residues. Germline values: CDR1 MDHEN, CDR2 SYDVKM. CDR3 DNA sequence: TGTGCCAGCAGCCCGGGAGGGACCAATGAGCAGTTCTTC. As protein: CASSPGGTNEQFF.

This rearrangement joins TRBV29-1 to TRBJ2-2, with D unresolved. Germline V CDR1 and CDR2: SQVTM, ANQGSEA. The V and J ends lost 6 bases and 5 bases respectively, with 16 bases between them. The CDR3 has 14 amino acids. DNA of the CDR3: TGCAGCGTCGGTTCAGGTCTAGAGACCGGGGAGCTGTTTTTT. The encoded protein is CSVGSGLETGELFF.

This chain uses TRBV20-1 with TRBJ2-7; D remains ambiguous. The CDR3 runs 14 residues. The germline gives CDR1 DFQATT, CDR2 SNEGSKA (reference sequence). Trimming removed 5 bases at V and 5 bases at J, with 19 bases between. The CDR3 loop is CSAPGLIGIHEQYF. The DNA for the CDR3 is TGCAGTGCTCCCGGGCTGATTGGGATACACGAGCAGTACTTC.

At least ten counts were recorded for this clonotype. The V call is TRBV20-1, the J call TRBJ1-1, with D maybe TRBD1 (5 bases). The CDR3 runs to 16 residues. CDR1 DFQATT and CDR2 SNEGSKA come from the germline V gene (reference sequence). Deletions cut 0 bases from V and 2 bases from J, with 16 bases between. Here the CDR3 DNA reads TGCAGTGCTAGAGAACGGGGCCTACGTGGAAACACTGAAGCTTTCTTT. Encoded protein: CSARERGLRGNTEAFF.

This chain uses TRBV3-1 with TRBJ1-3; D unclear. CDR3 length equals 14 residues. Germline lookup yields CDR1 LGHDT and CDR2 YNNKEL (reference sequence). V dropped 1 base and J dropped 3 bases, with 7 bases sitting between them. CDR3 amino acids: CASSQGRVGNTIYF. DNA of the CDR3: TGTGCCAGCAGCCAAGGGCGAGTTGGAAACACCATATATTTT.

The chain combines TRBV6-2 or TRBV6-3 with TRBJ1-5; D gene ambiguous. V dropped 0 bases and J dropped 2 bases, with 11 bases sitting between them. CDR1 is MNHEY and CDR2 is SVGEGT in the germline V gene. The CDR3 is made up of 16 amino acids. DNA of the CDR3: TGTGCCAGCAGTTACTCGAACTCCCTCCGCAATCAGCCCCAGCATTTT. It is translated as CASSYSNSLRNQPQHF.

The chain recombines TRBV6-5 with TRBJ1-2; 8 bases line up with TRBD1. The trim removed 0 bases at V and 0 bases at J, leaving 6 bases unmatched. The length of the CDR3 is 17 residues. Germline assignment: CDR1 MNHEY and CDR2 SVGAGI. The CDR3 DNA reads as TGTGCCAGCAGTTACTCCGGGACAGGTCGCTCTAACTATGGCTACACCTTC. Its protein product is CASSYSGTGRSNYGYTF.

This clonotype appeared a few times. The chain combines TRBV21-1 with TRBJ2-1. TRBV21-1 is a pseudogene locus. This CDR3 has 14 amino acids. The CDR3 region has the DNA TGTGCCAGCAGCAAAGCGTGGCACCACAATGAGCAGTTCTTC. It is translated as CASSKAWHHNEQFF.

This clonotype was counted a few times. The chain is built from TRBV24-1 and TRBJ2-1; D perhaps matches TRBD1 (6 bases). Trimming took off 4 bases at V and 10 bases at J, with 16 bases between the two ends. The CDR3 has 14 residues. CDR1 is KGHDR, CDR2 SFDVKD, per germline. The CDR3 DNA reads TGTGCCACCAGTGACACCTACGGCGGACAGGAGCAGTTCTTC. Protein sequence: CATSDTYGGQEQFF.

This clonotype was observed a handful of times. V gene TRBV6-2 or TRBV6-3 combines with J gene TRBJ2-7; D tentatively fits TRBD1 or TRBD2 (6 bases each). The CDR3 is 12 residues long. V dropped 2 bases and J dropped 9 bases, with 11 bases sitting between them. In germline, CDR1 is MNHEY, CDR2 SVGEGT. In DNA, the CDR3 is TGTGCCAGCAGTTACGTGGGGGGCGTGCAGTACTTC. Translated, it gives CASSYVGGVQYF.

This clonotype appeared many times. This chain connects TRBV4-2 to TRBJ2-7; 11 nucleotides align to TRBD2. Looked up from germline, CDR1 is LGHNA and CDR2 is YNFKEQ. V was pared by 1 base and J by 5 bases, with 10 bases of the junction left unmatched. The CDR3 length is 17 residues. The CDR3 sequence is CASSQARLTSGTNEQYF. The CDR3 nucleotides are TGTGCCAGCAGCCAAGCGAGGTTGACTAGCGGGACAAACGAGCAGTACTTC.